The TCR beta chain described here comes from a study of CD8+ T cells in alopecia areata. Study-wide results and caveats: Whether baseline CD8+ expansion is linked to response remains uncertain, given a single nonresponder. Scalp clonality and expanded CD8+ clones among the top 100 showed significant decreases with tofacitinib.

The CDR3 length is 15 residues. V shed 4 bases, J shed 4 bases, and the junction held 6 bases outside the gene matches. The V gene's germline CDR1 is SEHNR and CDR2 FQNEAQ (reference sequence). In the case of this clone: The antigen is undetermined.

Treatment described: oral pan-JAK inhibitor, 5-10 mg twice daily. Sorting separated CD4+ and CD8+ T cells out of PBMCs. RNA extraction was followed by reverse transcription into cDNA, which acted as the sequencing template. Profiled with immunoSEQ multiplex PCR; TCRdb holds only in-frame clones, not every one. The sample holds under 150,000 clones; around four fifths are singletons and the top ten take approximately 25%. The clonotype comes from a human donor with alopecia areata. The sample was CD8+ T cells sorted from blood, taken at week 4, from a patient treated with tofacitinib. The chain employs TRBV7-9 and TRBJ2-7, with 11 nucleotides matching TRBD1. Here the CDR3 DNA reads TGTGCCAGCAGCTCGGTCGGGACAGGGGGGTACGAGCAGTACTTC. Its protein product is CASSSVGTGGYEQYF.